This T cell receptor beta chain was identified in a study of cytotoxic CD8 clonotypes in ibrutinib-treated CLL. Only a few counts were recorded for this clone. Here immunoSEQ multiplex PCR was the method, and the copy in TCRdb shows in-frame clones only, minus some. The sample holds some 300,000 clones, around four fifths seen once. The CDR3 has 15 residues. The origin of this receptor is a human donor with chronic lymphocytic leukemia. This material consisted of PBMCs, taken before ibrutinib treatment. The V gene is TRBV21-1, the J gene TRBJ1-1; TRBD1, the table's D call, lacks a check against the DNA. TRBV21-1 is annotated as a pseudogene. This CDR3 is CASSTTRQGNTEAFF. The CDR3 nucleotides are TGTGCCAGCAGCACTACACGACAGGGGAACACTGAAGCTTTCTTT.